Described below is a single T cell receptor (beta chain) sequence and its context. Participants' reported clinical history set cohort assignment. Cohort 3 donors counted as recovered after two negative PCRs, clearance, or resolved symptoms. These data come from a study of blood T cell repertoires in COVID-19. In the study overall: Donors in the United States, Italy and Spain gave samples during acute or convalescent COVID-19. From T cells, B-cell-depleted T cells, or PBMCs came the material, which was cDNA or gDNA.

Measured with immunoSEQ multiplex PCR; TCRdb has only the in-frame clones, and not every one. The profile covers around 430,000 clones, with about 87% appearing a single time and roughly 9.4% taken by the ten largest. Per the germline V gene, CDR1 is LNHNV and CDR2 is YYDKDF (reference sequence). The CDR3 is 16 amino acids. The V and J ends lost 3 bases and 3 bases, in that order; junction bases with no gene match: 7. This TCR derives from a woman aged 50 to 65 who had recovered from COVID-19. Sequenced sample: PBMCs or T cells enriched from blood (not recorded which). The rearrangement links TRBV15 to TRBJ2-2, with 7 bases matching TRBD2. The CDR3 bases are TGTGCCACCAGCAGGGGGGGGACTACCTACACCGGGGAGCTGTTTTTT. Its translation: CATSRGGTTYTGELFF.